Below, 27 T cell receptor beta chains from the same sample are listed, as sequenced in a study of cytomegalovirus exposure and HLA in healthy donors. Primers included in the PCR were 60 Vbeta and 13 Jbeta primers. TCRdb keeps only in-frame clones here, not all; method: immunoSEQ multiplex PCR. The sample includes about 180,000 clones, approximately 84% of them seen just once. The specimen was PBMCs. All receptors derive from a girl between 10 and 17 years old in good health and CMV-seropositive.

This chain links TRBV7-9 with TRBJ1-4, with D uncertain. Germline V gene sequence: CDR1 SEHNR, CDR2 FQNEAQ (reference sequence). The CDR3 spans 14 residues. Trimming took off 5 bases at V and 3 bases at J, with 10 bases between the two ends. The CDR3 DNA follows: TGTGCCAGCAGCCCAGACAATGCTAATGAAAAACTGTTTTTT. It encodes CASSPDNANEKLFF.

V is TRBV9 and J is TRBJ1-1; TRBD1 aligns across 7 bases. Germline assignment: CDR1 SGDLS and CDR2 YYNGEE. The CDR3 consists of 17 residues. V dropped 1 base and J dropped 3; count of bases not matched to a gene: 12. CDR3 in DNA: TGTGCCAGCAGCGTAACCCCAAGGGGGCAAGTGGACACTGAAGCTTTCTTT. It translates to CASSVTPRGQVDTEAFF.

The genes are TRBV27 and TRBJ2-5; TRBD1 agrees at 10 bases. The DNA end is more similar to TRBJ2-7, so the J call may be wrong. Germline V CDR1 and CDR2: MNHEY, SMNVEV (reference sequence). CDR3 length equals 15 residues. The CDR3 DNA sequence: TGTGCCAGCAGTATCGGGACAGGGGCCTCCTACGAGCAGTACTTC. This translates into CASSIGTGASYEQYF.

The chain combines TRBV5-1 with TRBJ1-1; 7 bases are a match to TRBD1. Germline V gives CDR1 SGHRS, CDR2 YFSETQ. The CDR3 extends over 14 amino acids. The ends lost 0 bases at V and 1 base at J; junction bases unmatched: 0. CDR3 coding DNA: TGCGCCAGCAGCTTGGGGGACAGGAACACTGAAGCTTTCTTT. It yields the protein CASSLGDRNTEAFF.

The DNA for the CDR3 is TGTGCCAGCAGTGTGGGGCCAGCGGGTACCAAAGAGACCCAGTACTTC. The encoded protein is CASSVGPAGTKETQYF. This chain connects TRBV6-1 to TRBJ2-5, with D perhaps matching TRBD2 (6 bases). V dropped 4 bases and J dropped 3 bases, with 18 bases sitting between them. The CDR3 has 16 amino acids. Germline values: CDR1 MNHNS, CDR2 SASEGT.

The gene calls are TRBV30 and TRBJ2-5; 8 bases fit TRBD2. The germline V gene has CDR1 GTSNPN and CDR2 SVGIG (reference sequence). The CDR3 consists of 14 residues. With V trimmed by 1 base and J by 4 bases, 5 bases remained unmatched. DNA for the CDR3: TGTGCCTGGAGTGCCGGGGGGGCGGGAGAGACCCAGTACTTC. Translation gives CAWSAGGAGETQYF.

This clone occurred a few times. The chain is built from TRBV27 and TRBJ2-3, with a tentative D call TRBD2 (6 bases). The germline V gene encodes CDR1 MNHEY and CDR2 SMNVEV (reference sequence). V was shortened by 6 bases and J by 1 base, with 14 bases between the two germline ends. The CDR3 is made up of 15 amino acids. CDR3 sequence (DNA): TGTGCCAGCAGCTTTGACAGACTAGGCACAGATACGCAGTATTTT. This gives the protein CASSFDRLGTDTQYF.

V usage is TRBV7-2 and J usage is TRBJ1-2, with a tentative D call TRBD1 (6 bases). This CDR3 comprises 16 residues. The ends were cut back, 5 bases at V and 1 base at J, with 17 bases in the middle. Germline V gene lookup returns CDR1 SGHTA and CDR2 FQGNSA. The CDR3 region is CASSPTGQSFNYGYTF. The CDR3 DNA reads as TGTGCCAGCAGCCCCACTGGACAGTCATTTAACTATGGCTACACCTTC.

This clone was seen only once. The chain combines TRBV5-1 with TRBJ2-7, with TRBD1 identical over 7 bases. With V trimmed by 4 bases and J by 2 bases, 6 bases remained unmatched. From germline, CDR1 is SGHRS and CDR2 YFSETQ. CDR3 length equals 14 residues. The CDR3 DNA sequence: TGCGCCAGCAGCCCTGACAGGGCACCCTACGAGCAGTACTTC. Protein sequence: CASSPDRAPYEQYF.

The chain couples TRBV13 to TRBJ1-4, with TRBD1 matching 7 bases. This CDR3 contains 15 residues. The V and J ends lost 5 bases and 5 bases, in that order; junction bases with no gene match: 8. Per the germline V gene, CDR1 is PRHDT and CDR2 is FYEKMQ (reference sequence). CDR3 nucleotides: TGTGCCAGCAGCCCTCGACAGGGAATAAATGAAAAACTGTTTTTT. This gives the protein CASSPRQGINEKLFF.

V and J are TRBV9 and TRBJ1-1; D not certain. CDR3 length: 15 residues. Trimming left V 0 bases short and J 0 bases short, with 9 bases between. Looked up from germline, CDR1 is SGDLS and CDR2 is YYNGEE. The CDR3 DNA is TGTGCCAGCAGCGTAGCCGGAGCCATGAACACTGAAGCTTTCTTT. Encoded protein: CASSVAGAMNTEAFF.

The V gene is TRBV19, the J gene TRBJ1-5; D is uncertain. This CDR3 spans 12 amino acids. Between the trimmed V and J ends, which lost 8 bases and 6 bases, there was a span of 11 bases. In germline, CDR1 is LNHDA, CDR2 SQIVND (reference sequence). CDR3 residues: CASEGTAQPQHF. The CDR3 DNA is TGTGCCAGTGAGGGTACGGCTCAGCCCCAGCATTTT.

The chain joins TRBV29-1 to TRBJ1-1; D is uncertain. Trimming left V 0 bases short and J 5 bases short, with 16 bases between. The CDR3 contains 15 residues. Germline CDR1 reads SQVTM; CDR2 reads ANQGSEA. CDR3 in amino acids: CSVEDRGGGSTEAFF. CDR3 in DNA: TGCAGCGTTGAAGATCGAGGTGGAGGGTCGACTGAAGCTTTCTTT.

This rearrangement joins TRBV15 to TRBJ1-2; unclear D gene. The V and J ends lost 1 base and 2 bases respectively, with 11 bases between them. Germline CDR1 and CDR2: LNHNV and YYDKDF (reference sequence). The CDR3 length is 15 residues. DNA for the CDR3: TGTGCCACCAGCAGAGGGTCGGGAGCCAACTATGGCTACACCTTC. It encodes CATSRGSGANYGYTF.

The chain couples TRBV7-2 to TRBJ1-6; TRBD1 is a possible D gene (6 bases). The CDR3 runs 14 residues. Germline loops: CDR1 SGHTA, CDR2 FQGNSA. The V end was cut by 0 bases, the J end by 7 bases, with 7 bases between. The CDR3 sequence is CASSLAGGNSPLHF. In nucleotides, the CDR3 is TGTGCCAGCAGCTTAGCAGGGGGAAATTCACCCCTCCACTTT.

The V and J genes are TRBV7-9 and TRBJ2-1; D is possibly TRBD2 (5 bases). The CDR3 consists of 11 residues. CDR1 and CDR2 from the germline V gene are SEHNR and FQNEAQ (reference sequence). Trimming cost V 3 bases and J 8 bases, with 5 bases left between them. This CDR3 is CASSLGDEQFF. As DNA, the CDR3 is TGTGCCAGCAGCTTGGGAGATGAGCAGTTCTTC.

The rearrangement uses TRBV5-8 and TRBJ1-2, with no clear D. This CDR3 is built from 14 residues. Between the trimmed V and J ends, which lost 4 bases and 4 bases, there was a span of 14 bases. Germline-derived CDR1 and CDR2 are SGHTS and YDEGEE. The CDR3 is CASSQDYTIYGYTF. CDR3 in DNA: TGTGCCAGCAGCCAAGACTATACCATCTATGGCTACACCTTC.

This clone was counted once. This chain connects TRBV28 to TRBJ2-1, with TRBD2 as a possible D gene (7 bases). The CDR3 contains 14 residues. Trimming removed 3 bases at V and 7 bases at J, with 13 bases between. Per the germline V gene, CDR1 is MDHEN and CDR2 is SYDVKM. CDR3 sequence (DNA): TGTGCCAGCAGTTTTGGGGGGGGCAAAAATGAGCAGTTCTTC. Protein product: CASSFGGGKNEQFF.

This chain links TRBV6-6 with TRBJ1-2; 10 bases line up with TRBD1. This CDR3 comprises 15 residues. The trim removed 5 bases at V and 8 bases at J, leaving 11 bases unmatched. Germline V gene sequence: CDR1 MNHNY, CDR2 SVGAGI (reference sequence). The CDR3 sequence: CASSPRTGGIGGYTF. CDR3 nucleotides: TGTGCCAGCAGTCCCAGGACAGGGGGTATCGGCGGCTACACCTTC.

In this sample, this clone turned up a few times. The chain links TRBV5-1 to TRBJ2-5; D is unresolved. CDR1 and CDR2 from the germline V gene are SGHRS and YFSETQ. This CDR3 spans 11 amino acids. V shed 4 bases and J shed 1 base, with 2 bases lying between them. CDR3 in DNA: TGCGCCAGCAGCCTCCAAGAGACCCAGTACTTC. It is translated as CASSLQETQYF.

V usage is TRBV2 and J usage is TRBJ2-7; perhaps TRBD1 as D (5 bases). This CDR3 has 15 amino acids. The germline V gene encodes CDR1 SNHLY and CDR2 FYNNEI. V shed 6 bases and J shed 4 bases, with 19 bases lying between them. CDR3 in DNA: TGTGCCAGCAGAAGGGGCATAGGCCCCTTTTACGAGCAGTACTTC. Its translation is CASRRGIGPFYEQYF.

The rearrangement joins TRBV29-1 to TRBJ2-1, with 7 bases that match TRBD2. The CDR3 contains 17 residues. Germline-derived CDR1 and CDR2 are SQVTM and ANQGSEA. The V gene end was trimmed by 0 bases and the J gene end by 6 bases; junction bases not matched to a gene: 14. The CDR3 protein is CSVEDKVRDYPSNEQFF. DNA for the CDR3: TGCAGCGTTGAAGATAAGGTCCGGGACTACCCCTCCAATGAGCAGTTCTTC.

The chain carries TRBV5-1 and TRBJ2-5, with D perhaps TRBD1 (6 bases). V lost 3 bases, J lost 9 bases, and 18 bases lay in between. CDR1 and CDR2 from the germline V gene are SGHRS and YFSETQ. CDR3 length: 14 amino acids. CDR3 in DNA: TGCGCCAGCAGCTCCGGGGCCCCAGGGGTGGCCCAGTACTTC. This sequence encodes CASSSGAPGVAQYF.

The V call is TRBV5-5, the J call TRBJ2-5; D not certain. With 0 bases removed from V and 2 bases from J, the gap between germline ends came to 8 bases. The CDR3 has 14 residues. Per germline, CDR1 SGHKS and CDR2 YYEKEE (reference sequence). The CDR3 loop reads CASSLGPSQETQYF. The DNA of the CDR3 is TGTGCCAGCAGCTTGGGGCCCAGTCAAGAGACCCAGTACTTC.

The chain recombines TRBV19 with TRBJ2-1; 9 nucleotides align to TRBD2. J was trimmed by 3 bases and V by 10 bases; bases with no gene match: 4. The CDR3 has 13 amino acids. The V gene's germline CDR1 is LNHDA and CDR2 SQIVND (reference sequence). CDR3 in amino acids: CATSAGGYNEQFF. The CDR3 DNA follows: TGTGCCACCTCAGCGGGGGGCTACAATGAGCAGTTCTTC.

This clone was seen just once. This rearrangement joins TRBV19 to TRBJ2-7; 9 bases agree with TRBD1. The CDR3 has 13 amino acids. Germline V gene lookup returns CDR1 LNHDA and CDR2 SQIVND (reference sequence). V was clipped by 7 bases and J by 3 bases; unmatched bases: 4. CDR3 in amino acids: CASKVTGGYEQYF. As DNA, the CDR3 is TGTGCCAGTAAAGTGACAGGGGGCTACGAGCAGTACTTC.

V and J are TRBV4-1 and TRBJ2-2; 8 nucleotides agree with TRBD1. V lost 3 bases to trimming and J lost 4 bases; unmatched junction nucleotides: 4. The CDR3 extends over 15 amino acids. Germline CDR1 MGHRA, CDR2 YSYEKL. The CDR3 loop is CASSQMTGVTGELFF. The CDR3 DNA reads TGCGCCAGCAGCCAGATGACAGGGGTCACCGGGGAGCTGTTTTTT.